Below, one T cell receptor (beta chain) is given with its context. These data are taken from a study of blood T cell repertoires in COVID-19. The overall study: The origin of the acute and convalescent COVID-19 samples was the United States, Italy and Spain. The cDNA or gDNA used as material had been derived from T cells, B-cell-depleted T cells, or PBMCs.

The data were produced by immunoSEQ multiplex PCR, yet TCRdb's version contains in-frame clones alone and is incomplete. The sample records around 270,000 clones, around 84% being singletons. The CDR3 sequence is 16 residues long. Sample: peripheral blood. This chain uses TRBV21-1 with TRBJ2-3; TRBD1 reflects the table's D call only, with no check against the DNA. TRBV21-1 is flagged as a pseudogene. The sequence was obtained from a man aged 60-69 years with acute or convalescent COVID-19. CDR3 bases: TGTGCCAGCAGCGCTGCGCAGGGGCCTAGCACAGATACGCAGTATTTT. Protein sequence: CASSAAQGPSTDTQYF.